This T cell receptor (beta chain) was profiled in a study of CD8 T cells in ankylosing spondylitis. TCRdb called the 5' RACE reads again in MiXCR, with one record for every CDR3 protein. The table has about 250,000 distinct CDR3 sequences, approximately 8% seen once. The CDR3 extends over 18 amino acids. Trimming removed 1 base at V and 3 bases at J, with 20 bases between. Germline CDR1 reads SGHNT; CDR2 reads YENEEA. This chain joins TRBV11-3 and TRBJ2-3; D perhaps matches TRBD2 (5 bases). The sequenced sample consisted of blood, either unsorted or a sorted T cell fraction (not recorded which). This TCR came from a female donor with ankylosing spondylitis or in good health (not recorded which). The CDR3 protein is CASSLVGETPLATDTQYF. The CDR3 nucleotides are TGTGCCAGCAGCTTAGTGGGAGAAACGCCCCTTGCTACAGATACGCAGTATTTT.